The 23 T cell receptor beta chains given below trace back to one sample, sequenced in a study of T cell changes during pregnancy in multiple sclerosis. Profiled with immunoSEQ multiplex PCR; TCRdb holds only in-frame clones, not every one. The sample has tens of thousands of clones; 90% to 95% are singletons. Sample: CD4+ T cells from peripheral blood mononuclear cells, taken in the second trimester of pregnancy. The receptors were gathered from a female donor in good health, enrolled as a control in a pregnancy study.

This chain joins TRBV6-6 and TRBJ2-7; possibly TRBD2 for D (6 bases). Looked up from germline, CDR1 is MNHNY and CDR2 is SVGAGI (reference sequence). The V gene lost 6 bases and the J gene lost 7 bases, with 16 bases spanning the gap. The CDR3 length is 13 residues. The CDR3 region has the DNA TGTGCCAGCAGGCCGACTCCTGGGGGGGAGCAGTACTTC. This codes for CASRPTPGGEQYF.

The J gene is TRBJ1-2, the V gene TRBV7-9; TRBD1 agrees at 8 bases. V trimming: 5 bases; J trimming: 2 bases; junction bases outside the gene matches: 4. This CDR3 is 14 amino acids long. CDR1 is SEHNR, CDR2 FQNEAQ, per germline (reference sequence). CDR3 residues: CASSRRTGNYGYTF. The CDR3 DNA is TGTGCCAGCAGCCGTCGGACAGGGAACTATGGCTACACCTTC.

The rearrangement uses TRBV7-9 and TRBJ1-6; a weak D match, TRBD1 (6 bases). V dropped 4 bases and J dropped 0 bases, with 13 bases sitting between them. The germline V gene has CDR1 SEHNR and CDR2 FQNEAQ (reference sequence). CDR3 length: 17 amino acids. The CDR3 spells CASSSPRGNSYNSPLHF. The CDR3 region has the DNA TGTGCCAGCAGCTCGCCCAGGGGAAACTCCTATAATTCACCCCTCCACTTT. The complete variable domain, with remaining parts taken from reference TRBV7-9 and TRBJ1-6, reads DTGVSQNPRHKITKRGQNVTFRCDPISEHNRLYWYRQTLGQGPEFLTYFQNEAQLEKSRLLSDRFSAERPKGSFSTLEIQRTEQGDSAMYLCASSSPRGNSYNSPLHFGNGTRLTVT.

The V gene is TRBV28, the J gene TRBJ1-5; D is possibly TRBD1 (6 bases). The length of the CDR3 is 14 residues. Germline assignment: CDR1 MDHEN and CDR2 SYDVKM. Trimming removed 6 bases at V and 5 bases at J, with 14 bases between. This CDR3 reads CASSTNRVDQPQHF. The CDR3 nucleotides read TGTGCCAGCAGCACTAACAGGGTTGATCAGCCCCAGCATTTT. Together with reference TRBV28 and TRBJ1-5, the CDR3 gives the full variable domain: DVKVTQSSRYLVKRTGEKVFLECVQDMDHENMFWYRQDPGLGLRLIYFSYDVKMKEKGDIPEGYSVSREKKERFSLILESASTNQTSMYLCASSTNRVDQPQHFGDGTRLSIL.

V gene TRBV5-1 combines with J gene TRBJ2-1; 10 bases are a match to TRBD1. V trimming: 0 bases; J trimming: 6 bases; junction bases outside the gene matches: 6. Germline values: CDR1 SGHRS, CDR2 YFSETQ. The CDR3 length is 16 residues. This CDR3 is CASSLGDRGGLNEQFF. CDR3 DNA sequence: TGCGCCAGCAGCTTGGGGGACAGGGGAGGACTCAATGAGCAGTTCTTC.

The V and J genes are TRBV7-9 and TRBJ1-4; 7 nucleotides match TRBD1. CDR3 length equals 12 residues. J was trimmed by 8 bases and V by 8 bases; bases with no gene match: 5. Per the germline V gene, CDR1 is SEHNR and CDR2 is FQNEAQ (reference sequence). In nucleotides, the CDR3 is TGTGCCAGCGGTACAGGGGAAGAAAAACTGTTTTTT. Amino acid sequence: CASGTGEEKLFF.

The chain joins TRBV10-2 to TRBJ1-5; 7 positions agree with TRBD1. The J segment lost 5 bases and the V segment lost 5 bases, leaving 9 bases of the junction unmatched. Germline V gene lookup returns CDR1 WSHSY and CDR2 SAAADI. The CDR3 has 15 residues. CDR3 sequence reads: CASSKWTGPDQPQHF. The DNA for the CDR3 is TGCGCCAGCAGTAAATGGACAGGCCCGGATCAGCCCCAGCATTTT.

The chain employs TRBV18 and TRBJ1-3; TRBD1 agrees at 10 bases. J gave up 3 bases and V 6 bases, and 8 bases lay outside the gene matches. Germline CDR1 is KGHSH and CDR2 is LQKENI. The CDR3 covers 16 residues. CDR3 sequence (DNA): TGTGCCAGCTCGGCCGGGACAGGGGCGTTTGGAAACACCATATATTTT. Protein product: CASSAGTGAFGNTIYF.

The CDR3 DNA sequence: TGTGCCAGCAGAGCGACAGGGAACACTGAAGCTTTCTTT. Its translation: CASRATGNTEAFF. The chain joins TRBV2 to TRBJ1-1; tentative D call: TRBD1 (6 bases). Germline-derived CDR1 and CDR2 are SNHLY and FYNNEI. Between the trimmed V and J ends, which lost 6 bases and 1 base, there was a span of 9 bases. The CDR3 totals 13 residues.

The chain combines TRBV4-3 with TRBJ2-1; a weak D match, TRBD1 (5 bases). Germline-derived CDR1 and CDR2 are LGHNA and YSLEER. The CDR3 is made up of 16 amino acids. Trimming took off 1 base at V and 7 bases at J, with 17 bases between the two ends. The CDR3: CASSQAWSAPGNEQFF. Here the CDR3 DNA reads TGCGCCAGCAGCCAAGCATGGTCAGCCCCAGGGAATGAGCAGTTCTTC.

The chain carries TRBV6-5 and TRBJ2-7; 8 positions agree with TRBD1. Per germline, CDR1 MNHEY and CDR2 SVGAGI. V dropped 8 bases and J dropped 0; count of bases not matched to a gene: 9. The CDR3 loop spans 15 amino acids. This chain's CDR3 is CASHDTGGHSYEQYF. As DNA, the CDR3 is TGTGCCAGCCACGATACAGGGGGGCACTCCTACGAGCAGTACTTC.

V gene TRBV4-3 combines with J gene TRBJ2-1, with D maybe TRBD1 (6 bases). CDR3 size: 15 residues. V gave up 1 base and J gave up 8 bases, with 15 bases separating them. Germline V gene data show CDR1 as LGHNA and CDR2 as YSLEER. Written as DNA, the CDR3 is TGCGCCAGCAGCCAAGTGGTGGGGGCGTCGTATGAGCAGTTCTTC. Translation gives CASSQVVGASYEQFF.

The rearrangement joins TRBV10-1 to TRBJ2-5; possible D gene TRBD1, 6 bases. The CDR3 totals 15 residues. V was clipped by 4 bases and J by 2 bases, with 14 bases between them. Germline CDR1 is WNHNN and CDR2 is SYGVQD (reference sequence). The CDR3 loop reads CASSVPSGQQETQYF. The CDR3 coding sequence is TGCGCCAGCAGTGTTCCCTCCGGACAGCAAGAGACCCAGTACTTC.

The J gene is TRBJ2-6, the V gene TRBV4-2, with 10 positions matching TRBD1. The CDR3 length is 16 residues. J lost 9 bases, V lost 3 bases, and 8 bases had no gene match. Per the germline V gene, CDR1 is LGHNA and CDR2 is YNFKEQ. CDR3 sequence: CASSQVGQGENNVLTF. The CDR3 DNA follows: TGTGCCAGCAGCCAGGTAGGACAGGGGGAGAACAACGTCCTGACTTTC.

The chain uses TRBV2 and TRBJ1-5; 10 bases fit TRBD1. Trimming cost V 10 bases and J 5 bases; bases outside gene matches: 11. CDR3 length: 15 residues. Germline V CDR1 and CDR2: SNHLY, FYNNEI. The CDR3, as DNA: TGTGCCACGAGCCGGACAGGGGGGAGCCATCAGCCCCAGCATTTT. Translated, it gives CATSRTGGSHQPQHF.

The genes are TRBV13 and TRBJ1-6, with a possible D match to TRBD1 (5 bases). The CDR3 runs to 15 residues. Germline V CDR1 and CDR2: PRHDT, FYEKMQ (reference sequence). Trimming pared 6 bases from V and 7 bases from J, leaving 16 bases between. CDR3 residues: CASRSLQGRNSPLHF. The CDR3 DNA reads TGTGCCAGCAGGTCCCTCCAGGGTCGAAATTCACCCCTCCACTTT.

CDR3 in DNA: TGTGCCAGCAGCTTAAGGGACAGGGGAGGGTCTGAAGCTTTCTTT. Translated, it gives CASSLRDRGGSEAFF. V gene TRBV7-9 combines with J gene TRBJ1-1; 10 bases line up with TRBD1. This CDR3 has 15 amino acids. V lost 2 bases and J lost 6; bases outside the gene matches: 6. Germline values: CDR1 SEHNR, CDR2 FQNEAQ (reference sequence). The complete variable domain, with remaining parts taken from reference TRBV7-9 and TRBJ1-1, reads DTGVSQNPRHKITKRGQNVTFRCDPISEHNRLYWYRQTLGQGPEFLTYFQNEAQLEKSRLLSDRFSAERPKGSFSTLEIQRTEQGDSAMYLCASSLRDRGGSEAFFGQGTRLTVV.

V is TRBV28 and J is TRBJ2-7, with TRBD2 matching 12 bases. Germline CDR1 reads MDHEN; CDR2 reads SYDVKM. V gave up 6 bases and J gave up 1 base; unmatched junction bases: 4. This CDR3 has 15 residues. The CDR3 spells CASSTTSGGSYEQYF. The CDR3 DNA is TGTGCCAGCAGCACGACTAGCGGGGGTTCCTACGAGCAGTACTTC.

The V gene is TRBV7-9, the J gene TRBJ1-5; 10 bases are a match to TRBD1. The J segment lost 7 bases and the V segment lost 5 bases, leaving 2 bases of the junction unmatched. This CDR3 is 13 amino acids long. Germline-derived CDR1 and CDR2 are SEHNR and FQNEAQ (reference sequence). This CDR3 reads CASSRTGGQPQHF. In DNA, the CDR3 is TGTGCCAGCAGCCGGACAGGGGGGCAGCCCCAGCATTTT.

J is TRBJ2-7 and V is TRBV9, with 8 positions matching TRBD1. CDR1 is SGDLS, CDR2 YYNGEE, per germline. J lost 6 bases, V lost 3 bases, and 11 bases had no gene match. This CDR3 is 15 amino acids long. In DNA form, the CDR3 reads TGTGCCAGCAGCGAGGACAGGGTTGGGATTAGCGAGCAGTACTTC. Translated: CASSEDRVGISEQYF. Filled out from reference TRBV9 and TRBJ2-7, the complete variable domain reads DSGVTQTPKHLITATGQRVTLRCSPRSGDLSVYWYQQSLDQGLQFLIQYYNGEERAKGNILERFSAQQFPDLHSELNLSSLELGDSALYFCASSEDRVGISEQYFGPGTRLTVT.

The chain joins TRBV18 to TRBJ2-3; 10 bases match TRBD2. With V trimmed by 2 bases and J by 0 bases, 8 bases remained unmatched. The CDR3 length is 18 residues. The germline CDR1 and CDR2 sequences are KGHSH and LQKENI. CDR3 region: CASSPKGVAGGSTDTQYF. DNA for the CDR3: TGTGCCAGCTCACCAAAAGGAGTAGCGGGGGGTAGCACAGATACGCAGTATTTT.

The CDR3 DNA reads TGTGCCAGCAGCTTGGGTTACGTAGACACCGGGGAGCTGTTTTTT. Protein: CASSLGYVDTGELFF. V and J are TRBV5-4 and TRBJ2-2, with D uncertain. The CDR3 contains 15 residues. V lost 0 bases and J 3 bases, leaving 9 bases between the germline ends. CDR1 is SGHNT and CDR2 is YYREEE in the germline V gene (reference sequence).

The rearrangement links TRBV5-5 to TRBJ2-3, with a possible D match to TRBD1 (5 bases). Trimming took 4 bases from V and 5 from J, leaving 14 bases between them. CDR1 is SGHKS and CDR2 is YYEKEE in the germline V gene (reference sequence). CDR3 length: 14 amino acids. The CDR3 loop reads CASSLQAIQDTQYF. The DNA for the CDR3 is TGTGCCAGCAGCCTACAGGCTATTCAAGATACGCAGTATTTT. Full variable domain (outside the CDR3, taken from reference TRBV5-5 and TRBJ2-3): DAGVTQSPTHLIKTRGQQVTLRCSPISGHKSVSWYQQVLGQGPQFIFQYYEKEERGRGNFPDRFSARQFPNYSSELNVNALLLGDSALYLCASSLQAIQDTQYFGPGTRLTVL.